This note documents a single TCR beta chain sequence. TCRdb's copy holds only in-frame clones and misses some; the assay was immunoSEQ multiplex PCR. This table has over 850,000 clones, about 84% appearing once. Each donor was a Caucasian adult residing in Nashville, Tennessee. The sample comes from a study of shared clonotypes between healthy human individuals. The germline gives CDR1 MDHEN, CDR2 SYDVKM. Trimming took 4 bases from V and 9 from J, leaving 16 bases between them. CDR3 length equals 13 residues. Sequencing input: memory CD4+ T cells from PBMCs. Subset noted: CD45RA-negative fraction. The clonotype was recovered from a young man in good health. Some clones in this sample may be carry-over from other donors' samples. This chain connects TRBV28 to TRBJ2-7; D remains ambiguous. CDR3 protein: CASSSTSTSGQYF. CDR3 nucleotide sequence: TGTGCCAGCAGTTCGACGTCTACGTCAGGGCAGTACTTC. Complete variable domain (other parts from reference TRBV28 and TRBJ2-7): DVKVTQSSRYLVKRTGEKVFLECVQDMDHENMFWYRQDPGLGLRLIYFSYDVKMKEKGDIPEGYSVSREKKERFSLILESASTNQTSMYLCASSSTSTSGQYFGPGTRLTVT.